This T cell receptor beta chain was identified in a study of beta chain features in type 1 diabetes. The isolated RNA, all of it, was reverse transcribed, so expressed TCRB transcripts were what got sequenced. Here immunoSEQ multiplex PCR was the method, and the copy in TCRdb shows in-frame clones only, minus some. The data show nearly 250,000 clones, with 68% seen just once and 0.053% held by the top ten. Study outcomes and limitations: Across patients, naive, central memory and Treg TCRB repertoires exhibited apparently greater similarity than was observed across healthy donors. Significant though moderate, a shortening of TCRB CDR3s appeared in all four CD4+ subsets of Type 1 diabetes patients.

This clone came up once. Antigen specificity is unknown. Germline V gives CDR1 LNHNV, CDR2 YYDKDF (reference sequence). Trimming took 1 base from V and 9 from J, leaving 10 bases between them. The CDR3 is 13 residues long. Markers CD45RO/CCR7/CD25/CD127/CD95/CD27 served to sort CD4+ naive, central memory, regulatory and stem cell-like memory cells. Purity (above 98%) was reached by all sorted populations. The sequenced sample consisted of naive CD4+ T cells from blood. The receptor was isolated from a man aged 25-45 years in good health. This rearrangement joins TRBV15 to TRBJ2-1; a weak D match, TRBD2 (5 bases). CDR3 in amino acids: CATSRAGFVEQFF. The CDR3 DNA sequence: TGTGCCACCAGCAGAGCGGGGTTCGTTGAGCAGTTCTTC.